This T cell receptor (beta chain) was observed in a study of T cell clonality in common variable immunodeficiency. This clone was seen many times. Its cognate antigen is unknown. The read finishes 3 residues shy of the CDR3 end, and the germline J gene is used to complete it. Findings and limits, study-wide: Reportedly, TCR beta sequences from common variable immunodeficiency showed fewer deletions and N-nucleotide insertions. Compared with healthy controls, CVID subjects showed increased TCRbeta clonality, mostly in about a third. Shared TCRbeta clones were fewer between CVID subjects than controls.

Control and CVID samples contributed equal amounts of genomic DNA. Using immunoSEQ multiplex PCR, the repertoire was profiled, and TCRdb retains in-frame clones only, with some absent. This sample carries around 25,000 clones, none of them present only once. The CDR3 covers 14 residues. CDR1 is SGHRS and CDR2 is YFSETQ in the germline V gene. With V trimmed by 4 bases and J by 5 bases, 3 bases remained unmatched. This clonotype was obtained from a human donor with common variable immunodeficiency. Sequenced: peripheral blood mononuclear cells. This sequence joins TRBV5-1 and TRBJ1-6, with 7 bases fitting TRBD1. The CDR3 sequence: CASSQTGDNSPLHF. The CDR3 bases that were read are TGCGCCAGCAGCCAAACAGGGGATAATTCACCC. The full variable domain, completed using reference TRBV5-1 and TRBJ1-6, is KAGVTQTPRYLIKTRGQQVTLSCSPISGHRSVSWYQQTPGQGLQFLFEYFSETQRNKGNFPGRFSGRQFSNSRSEMNVSTLELGDSALYLCASSQTGDNSPLHFGNGTRLTVT.